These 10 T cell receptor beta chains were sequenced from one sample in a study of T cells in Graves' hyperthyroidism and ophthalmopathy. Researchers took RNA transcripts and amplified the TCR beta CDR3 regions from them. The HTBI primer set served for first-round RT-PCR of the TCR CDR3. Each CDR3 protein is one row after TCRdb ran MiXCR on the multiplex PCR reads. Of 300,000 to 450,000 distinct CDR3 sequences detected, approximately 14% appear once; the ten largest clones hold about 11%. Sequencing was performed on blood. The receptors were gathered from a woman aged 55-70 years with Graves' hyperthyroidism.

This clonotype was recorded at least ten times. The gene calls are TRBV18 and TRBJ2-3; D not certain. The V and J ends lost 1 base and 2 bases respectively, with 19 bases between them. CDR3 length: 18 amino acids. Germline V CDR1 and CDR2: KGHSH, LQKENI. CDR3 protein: CASSPLAPSPPITDTQYF. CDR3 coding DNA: TGTGCCAGCTCACCACTCGCACCCAGCCCGCCTATCACAGATACGCAGTATTTT.

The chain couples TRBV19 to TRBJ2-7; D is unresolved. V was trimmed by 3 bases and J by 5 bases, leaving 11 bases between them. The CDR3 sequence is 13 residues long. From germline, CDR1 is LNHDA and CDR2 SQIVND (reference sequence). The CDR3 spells CASSIDRLDEQYF. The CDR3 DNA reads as TGTGCCAGTAGTATTGACCGTCTGGACGAGCAGTACTTC.

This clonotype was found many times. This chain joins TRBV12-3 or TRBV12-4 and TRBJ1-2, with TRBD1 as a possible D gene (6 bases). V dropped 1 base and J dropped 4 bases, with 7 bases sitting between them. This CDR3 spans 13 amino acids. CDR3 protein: CASSLGRGYGYTF. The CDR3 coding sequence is TGTGCCAGCAGTTTAGGCAGGGGCTATGGCTACACCTTC.

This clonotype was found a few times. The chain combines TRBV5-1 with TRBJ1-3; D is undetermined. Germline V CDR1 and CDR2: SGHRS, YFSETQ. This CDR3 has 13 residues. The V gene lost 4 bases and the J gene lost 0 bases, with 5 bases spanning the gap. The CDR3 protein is CASSDPSGNTIYF. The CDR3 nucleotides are TGCGCCAGCAGCGATCCCTCTGGAAACACCATATATTTT.

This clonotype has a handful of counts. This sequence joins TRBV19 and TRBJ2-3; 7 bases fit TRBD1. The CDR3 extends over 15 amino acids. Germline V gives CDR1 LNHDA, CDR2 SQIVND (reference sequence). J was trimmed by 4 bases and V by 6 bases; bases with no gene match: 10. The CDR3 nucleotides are TGTGCCAGTAGGGCGAACCGCAGGGGGTCAGATACGCAGTATTTT. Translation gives CASRANRRGSDTQYF.

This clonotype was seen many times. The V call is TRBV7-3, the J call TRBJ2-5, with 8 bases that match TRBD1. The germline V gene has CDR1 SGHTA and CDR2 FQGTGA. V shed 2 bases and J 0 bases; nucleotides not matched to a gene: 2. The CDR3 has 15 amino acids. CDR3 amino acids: CASSLDRGNQETQYF. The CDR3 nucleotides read TGTGCCAGCAGCTTAGACAGGGGTAACCAAGAGACCCAGTACTTC.

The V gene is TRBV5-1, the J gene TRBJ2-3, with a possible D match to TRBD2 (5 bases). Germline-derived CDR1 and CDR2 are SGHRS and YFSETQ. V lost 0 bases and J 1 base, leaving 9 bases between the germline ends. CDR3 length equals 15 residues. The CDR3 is CASSLADGGTDTQYF. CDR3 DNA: TGCGCCAGCAGCTTGGCCGACGGGGGCACAGATACGCAGTATTTT.

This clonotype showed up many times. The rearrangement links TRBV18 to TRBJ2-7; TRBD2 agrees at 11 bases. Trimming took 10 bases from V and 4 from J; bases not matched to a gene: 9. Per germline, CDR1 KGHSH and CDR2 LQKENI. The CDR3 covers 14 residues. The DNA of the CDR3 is TGTGCCACCTCCCCAGGGACTAGCGGTTACGAGCAGTACTTC. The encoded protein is CATSPGTSGYEQYF.

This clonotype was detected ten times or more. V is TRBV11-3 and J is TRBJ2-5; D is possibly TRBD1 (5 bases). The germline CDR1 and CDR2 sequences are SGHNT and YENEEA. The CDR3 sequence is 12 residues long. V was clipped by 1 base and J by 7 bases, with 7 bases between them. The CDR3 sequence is CASSLGQSTQYF. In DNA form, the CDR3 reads TGTGCCAGCAGCTTAGGACAGTCGACCCAGTACTTC. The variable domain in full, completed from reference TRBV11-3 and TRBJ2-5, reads EAGVVQSPRYKIIEKKQPVAFWCNPISGHNTLYWYLQNLGQGPELLIRYENEEAVDDSQLPKDRFSAERLKGVDSTLKIQPAELGDSAVYLCASSLGQSTQYFGPGTRLLVL.

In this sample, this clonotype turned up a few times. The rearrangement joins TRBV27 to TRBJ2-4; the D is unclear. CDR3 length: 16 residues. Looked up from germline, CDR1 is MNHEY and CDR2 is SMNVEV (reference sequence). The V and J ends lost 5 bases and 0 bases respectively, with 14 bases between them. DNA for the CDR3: TGTGCCAGCAGTCCAGAGGCAGCCTTAGCCAAAAACATTCAGTACTTC. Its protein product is CASSPEAALAKNIQYF.